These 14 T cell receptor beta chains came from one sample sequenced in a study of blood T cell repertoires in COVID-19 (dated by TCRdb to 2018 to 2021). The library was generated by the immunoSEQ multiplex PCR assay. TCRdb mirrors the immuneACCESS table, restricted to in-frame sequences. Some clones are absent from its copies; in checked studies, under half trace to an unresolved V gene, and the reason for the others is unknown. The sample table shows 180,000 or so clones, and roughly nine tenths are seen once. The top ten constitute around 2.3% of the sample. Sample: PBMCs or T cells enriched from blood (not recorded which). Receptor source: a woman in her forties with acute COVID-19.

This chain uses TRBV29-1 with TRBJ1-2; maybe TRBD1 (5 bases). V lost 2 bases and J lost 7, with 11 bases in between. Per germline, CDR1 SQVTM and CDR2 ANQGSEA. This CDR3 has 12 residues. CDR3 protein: CSVERSGGGYTF. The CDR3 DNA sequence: TGCAGCGTTGAAAGGTCCGGGGGTGGCTACACCTTC. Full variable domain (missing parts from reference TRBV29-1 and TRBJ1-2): SAVISQKPSRDICQRGTSLTIQCQVDSQVTMMFWYRQQPGQSLTLIATANQGSEATYESGFVIDKFPISRPNLTFSTLTVSNMSPEDSSIYLCSVERSGGGYTFGSGTRLTVV.

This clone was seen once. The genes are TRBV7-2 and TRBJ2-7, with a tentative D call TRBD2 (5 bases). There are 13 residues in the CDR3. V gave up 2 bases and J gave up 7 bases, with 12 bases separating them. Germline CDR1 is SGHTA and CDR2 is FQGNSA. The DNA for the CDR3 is TGTGCCAGCAGCTTAACCCCCTCGGGGGAGCAGTACTTC. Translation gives CASSLTPSGEQYF.

This chain's CDR3 is CASRTQGAWNTEAFF. The CDR3 DNA is TGTGCCAGCAGAACTCAGGGGGCGTGGAACACTGAAGCTTTCTTT. This sequence joins TRBV27 and TRBJ1-1; TRBD1 matches 8 bases. Germline-derived CDR1 and CDR2 are MNHEY and SMNVEV (reference sequence). V shed 6 bases and J 1 base; nucleotides not matched to a gene: 7. The CDR3 loop spans 15 amino acids.

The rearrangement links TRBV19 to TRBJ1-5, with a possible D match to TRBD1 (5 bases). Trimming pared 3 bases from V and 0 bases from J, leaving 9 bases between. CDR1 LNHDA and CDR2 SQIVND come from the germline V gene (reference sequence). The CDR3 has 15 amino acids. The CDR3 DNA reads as TGTGCCAGTAGTATGACAGAGCTTAGCAATCAGCCCCAGCATTTT. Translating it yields CASSMTELSNQPQHF.

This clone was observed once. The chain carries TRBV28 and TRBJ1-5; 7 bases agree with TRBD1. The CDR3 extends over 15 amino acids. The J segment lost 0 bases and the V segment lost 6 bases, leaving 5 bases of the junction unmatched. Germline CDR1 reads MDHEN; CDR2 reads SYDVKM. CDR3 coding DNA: TGTGCCAGCAGCCTTGGACAGGTTAGCAATCAGCCCCAGCATTTT. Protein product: CASSLGQVSNQPQHF.

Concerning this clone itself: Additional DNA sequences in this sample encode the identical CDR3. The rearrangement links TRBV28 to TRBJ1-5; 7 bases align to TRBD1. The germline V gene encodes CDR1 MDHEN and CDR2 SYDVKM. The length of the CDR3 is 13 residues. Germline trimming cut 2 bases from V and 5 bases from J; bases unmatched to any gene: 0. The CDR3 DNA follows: TGTGCCAGCAGTTTAGGGACAGATCAGCCCCAGCATTTT. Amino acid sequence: CASSLGTDQPQHF.

The CDR3 DNA reads TGTGCCAGCAGCACCTTGGACAGGGCCGAGACCCAGTACTTC. It yields the protein CASSTLDRAETQYF. This chain links TRBV7-9 with TRBJ2-5; 8 nucleotides agree with TRBD1. The CDR3 contains 14 residues. Trimming cost V 5 bases and J 5 bases; bases outside gene matches: 7. Looked up from germline, CDR1 is SEHNR and CDR2 is FQNEAQ (reference sequence).

CDR3 DNA: TGTGCCAGCTCAGGGGTGCGGGGCACTGAAGCTTTCTTT. Amino acids: CASSGVRGTEAFF. The chain couples TRBV18 to TRBJ1-1; D ambiguous. CDR1 is KGHSH, CDR2 LQKENI, per germline. This CDR3 is 13 amino acids long. V dropped 5 bases and J dropped 4 bases, with 11 bases sitting between them.

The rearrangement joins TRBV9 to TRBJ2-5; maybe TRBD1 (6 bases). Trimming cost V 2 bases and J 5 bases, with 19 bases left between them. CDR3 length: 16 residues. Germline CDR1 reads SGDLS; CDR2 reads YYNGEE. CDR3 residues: CASSVSGGRGGETQYF. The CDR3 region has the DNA TGTGCCAGCAGCGTTAGTGGGGGCAGGGGTGGGGAGACCCAGTACTTC.

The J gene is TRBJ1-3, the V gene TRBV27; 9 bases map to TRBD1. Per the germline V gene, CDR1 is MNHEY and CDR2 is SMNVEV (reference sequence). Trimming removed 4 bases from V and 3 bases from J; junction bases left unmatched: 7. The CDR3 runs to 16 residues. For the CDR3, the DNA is TGTGCCAGCAGTTACCGCGTGGACAGGGGTGGAAACACCATATATTTT. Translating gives CASSYRVDRGGNTIYF.

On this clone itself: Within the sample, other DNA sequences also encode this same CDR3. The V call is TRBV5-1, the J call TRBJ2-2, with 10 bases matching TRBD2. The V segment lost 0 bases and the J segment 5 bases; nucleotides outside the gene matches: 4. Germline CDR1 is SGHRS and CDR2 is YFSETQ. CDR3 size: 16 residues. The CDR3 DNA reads TGCGCCAGCAGCTTGGCAGCGGGGGGGCGGACCGGGGAGCTGTTTTTT. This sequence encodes CASSLAAGGRTGELFF.

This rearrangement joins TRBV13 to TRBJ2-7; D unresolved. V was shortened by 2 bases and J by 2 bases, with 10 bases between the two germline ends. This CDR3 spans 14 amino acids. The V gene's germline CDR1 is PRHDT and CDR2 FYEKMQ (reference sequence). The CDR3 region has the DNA TGTGCCAGCAGCTTAAGTGGCAGCGCCTACGAGCAGTACTTC. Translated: CASSLSGSAYEQYF.

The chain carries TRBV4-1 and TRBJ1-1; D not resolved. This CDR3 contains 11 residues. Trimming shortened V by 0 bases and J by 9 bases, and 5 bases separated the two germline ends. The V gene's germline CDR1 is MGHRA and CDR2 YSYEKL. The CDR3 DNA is TGCGCCAGCAGCCAAGAGAGAAAAGCTTTCTTT. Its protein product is CASSQERKAFF.

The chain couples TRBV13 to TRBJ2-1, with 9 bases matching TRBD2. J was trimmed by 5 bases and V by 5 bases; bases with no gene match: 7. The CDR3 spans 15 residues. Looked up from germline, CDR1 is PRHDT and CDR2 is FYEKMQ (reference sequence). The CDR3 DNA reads TGTGCCAGCAGCCCCGAGACTAGCGGAAACAATGAGCAGTTCTTC. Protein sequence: CASSPETSGNNEQFF.